This T cell receptor beta chain was recovered during a study of blood T cell repertoires in COVID-19 (dated by TCRdb to about 2020). In terms of the full investigation: Collaborator samples came from the United States, Italy and Spain and covered acute and convalescent phases of COVID-19. The prospective study material was composed of cDNA or gDNA derived from T cells, B-cell-depleted T cells, or PBMCs. Deeply sampled blood TCRbeta repertoires from subjects exposed to, actively infected with, or recovered from COVID-19 were included in the dataset. The repertoires were released in a freely available public database meant as a resource for research on the immune response to SARS-CoV-2. The samples were drawn from the first 160 participants of the ongoing ImmuneRACE study and from 950 to 1,500 subjects provided by 6 global collaborators. A de-identified subject ID, COVID-19 status, age in years and sex were almost always included in the sample metadata. Where HLA class I and class II types were available, the types were taken from metadata supplied by the sample provider, not from assay-based typing. Overall study results and their limits: How much clinical and demographic metadata was included differed by source and by participant, and the metadata was provided uncurated.

This clone was observed at least ten times. This clone's antigen is unknown. One base away there is no much larger clone; base qualities are not given. The collaborating institutions used their own protocols to collect whole blood in K2EDTA tubes. For TCRbeta analysis, collaborator samples were shipped as frozen whole blood, as isolated PBMCs, or as DNA extracted from either sample type. The immunoSEQ Assay, a bias-controlled multiplex PCR, was used to amplify TCRbeta CDR3 regions from genomic DNA. In the authors' own workflow: Nucleated cell counts per sample were estimated from amplification of reference gene primers within the assay. To quantify the absolute abundance of each unique TCRbeta CDR3 rearrangement, sequence reads were collapsed and filtered. For each sample, productive Simpson clonality was calculated as the square root of Simpson's diversity index across productive rearrangements. TCRdb re-hosts the immuneACCESS table, in-frame sequences only. Its copies lack some clones; in the studies checked, an unresolved V gene accounts for under half of them, and the cause for the rest is not known. Clone size and V and J calls were adopted from that table, with D and trimming inferred from the DNA. The sample table lists more than 250,000 clones, about 80% of them with a count of one. The ten largest make up 8.6% of the sample.

Taken from the germline V gene (reference sequence), the CDR1 and CDR2 loops are SGHNT and YYREEE. Unmatched junction bases come to 7, with V trimmed by 0 bases and J by 4 bases. From the cysteine through the phenylalanine, the CDR3 covers 16 amino acids. Only the CDR3 region is kept as DNA, spanning 48 bases read in frame from base 1. This clonotype was obtained from a human donor in a cohort sampled during active COVID-19. The sample was peripheral blood. The rearranged segments are TRBV5-4 and TRBJ2-1, with TRBD2 matching 7 junction bases. The CDR3 amino acid sequence is: CASSLDSSGPYNEQFF. The DNA is as follows: TGTGCCAGCAGCTTGGATTCTAGCGGCCCATACAATGAGCAGTTCTTC.